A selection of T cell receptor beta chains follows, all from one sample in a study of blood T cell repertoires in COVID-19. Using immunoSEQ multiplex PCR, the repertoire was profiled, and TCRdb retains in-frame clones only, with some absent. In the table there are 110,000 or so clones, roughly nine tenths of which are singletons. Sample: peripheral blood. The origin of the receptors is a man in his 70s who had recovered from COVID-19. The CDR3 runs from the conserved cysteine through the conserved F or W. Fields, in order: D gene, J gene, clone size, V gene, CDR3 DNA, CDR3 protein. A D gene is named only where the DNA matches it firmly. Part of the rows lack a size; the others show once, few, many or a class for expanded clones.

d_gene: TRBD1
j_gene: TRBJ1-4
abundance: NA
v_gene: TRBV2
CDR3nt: TGTGCCAGCGGCCAGACAGGGGGCGAGGATGAAAAACTGTTTTTT
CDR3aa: CASGQTGGEDEKLFF

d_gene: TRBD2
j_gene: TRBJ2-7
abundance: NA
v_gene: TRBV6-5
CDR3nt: TGTGCCAGCAGTTTCGCTAGCGGGGGATTCTCCTACGAGCAGTACTTC
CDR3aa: CASSFASGGFSYEQYF

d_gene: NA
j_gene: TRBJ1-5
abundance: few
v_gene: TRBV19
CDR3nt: TGTGCCAGTAGTATAGTCACCCAGGCGGGGGGGCGCAATCAGCCCCAGCATTTT
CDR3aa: CASSIVTQAGGRNQPQHF

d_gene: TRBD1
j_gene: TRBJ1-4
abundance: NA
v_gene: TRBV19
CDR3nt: TGTGCCAGTGCAACAGGGGGCTATGAAAAACTGTTTTTT
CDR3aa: CASATGGYEKLFF

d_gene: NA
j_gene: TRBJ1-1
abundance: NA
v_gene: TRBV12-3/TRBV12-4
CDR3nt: TGTGCCAGCAGACCGGGACAGAACACTGAAGCTTTCTTT
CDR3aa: CASRPGQNTEAFF

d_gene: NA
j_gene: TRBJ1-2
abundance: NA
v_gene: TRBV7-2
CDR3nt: TGTGCCAGTCTATACTATGGGGGGTTGACGGGTGGCTACACCTTC
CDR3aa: CASLYYGGLTGGYTF

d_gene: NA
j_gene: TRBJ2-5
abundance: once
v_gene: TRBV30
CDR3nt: TGTGCCTGGAGTACGTACGGGACACGGGTCGGGACCCAGTACTTC
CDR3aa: CAWSTYGTRVGTQYF

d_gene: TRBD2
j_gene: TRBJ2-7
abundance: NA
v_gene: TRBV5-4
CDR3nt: TGTGCCAGCAGCCCATCGACTAGCGGATTCTACGAGCAGTACTTC
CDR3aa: CASSPSTSGFYEQYF

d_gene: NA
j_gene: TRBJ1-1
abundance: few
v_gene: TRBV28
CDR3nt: TGTGCCAGCAGTCCCGGGGGGGATTTGATGAACACTGAAGCTTTCTTT
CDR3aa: CASSPGGDLMNTEAFF

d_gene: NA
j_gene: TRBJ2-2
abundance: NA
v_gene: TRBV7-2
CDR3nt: TGTGCCAGCAGCTTATCAGGGTCCAAGAACACCGGGGAGCTGTTTTTT
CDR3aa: CASSLSGSKNTGELFF

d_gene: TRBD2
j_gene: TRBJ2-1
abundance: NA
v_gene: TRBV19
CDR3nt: TGTGCCAGTAGTTCGAATCCGGGAGGGTCCTACAATGAGCAGTTCTTC
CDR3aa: CASSSNPGGSYNEQFF

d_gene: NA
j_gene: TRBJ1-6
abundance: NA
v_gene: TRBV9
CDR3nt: TGTGCCAGCAGCGTAGGTAGGGGAAGGTCCTATAATTCACCCCTCCACTTT
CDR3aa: CASSVGRGRSYNSPLHF

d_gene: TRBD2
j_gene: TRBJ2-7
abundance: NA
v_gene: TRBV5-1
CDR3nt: TGCGCCAGCAGCCCGACTAGCGGGACCTACGAGCAGTACTTC
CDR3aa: CASSPTSGTYEQYF

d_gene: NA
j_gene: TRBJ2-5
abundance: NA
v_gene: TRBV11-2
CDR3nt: TGTGCCAGCAGCCCCAGGGGTTGGGCCCAAGAGACCCAGTACTTC
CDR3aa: CASSPRGWAQETQYF

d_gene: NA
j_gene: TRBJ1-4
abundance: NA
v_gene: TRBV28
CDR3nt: TGTGCCAGCAGTCGGGCCGGGACTGCAACTAATGAAAAACTGTTTTTT
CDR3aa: CASSRAGTATNEKLFF

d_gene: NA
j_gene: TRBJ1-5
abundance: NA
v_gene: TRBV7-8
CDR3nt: TGTGCCAGCAGCAGCTTAGCGGATTGGGGGGAAAGCAATCAGCCCCAGCATTTT
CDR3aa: CASSSLADWGESNQPQHF

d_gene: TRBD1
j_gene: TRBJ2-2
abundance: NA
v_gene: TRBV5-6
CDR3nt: TGTGCCAGCACCTGGGGAACAGGGGTAACCGGGGAGCTGTTTTTT
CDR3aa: CASTWGTGVTGELFF

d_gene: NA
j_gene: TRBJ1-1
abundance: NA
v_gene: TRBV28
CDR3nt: TGTGCCAGCAGTTTTCCGGTAGGAGCTGAAGCTTTCTTT
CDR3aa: CASSFPVGAEAFF